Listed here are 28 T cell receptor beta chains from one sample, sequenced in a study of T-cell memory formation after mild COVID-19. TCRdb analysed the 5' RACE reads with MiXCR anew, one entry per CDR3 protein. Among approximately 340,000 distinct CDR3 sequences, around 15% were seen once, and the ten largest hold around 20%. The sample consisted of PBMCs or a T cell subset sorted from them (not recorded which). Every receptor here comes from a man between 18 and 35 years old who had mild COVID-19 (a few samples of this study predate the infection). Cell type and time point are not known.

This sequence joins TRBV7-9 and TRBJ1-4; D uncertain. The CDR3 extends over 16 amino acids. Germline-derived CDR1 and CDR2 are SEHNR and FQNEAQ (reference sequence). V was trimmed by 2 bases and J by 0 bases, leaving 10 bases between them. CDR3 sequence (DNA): TGTGCCAGCAGCTTACGGAGAGTGGCAACTAATGAAAAACTGTTTTTT. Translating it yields CASSLRRVATNEKLFF.

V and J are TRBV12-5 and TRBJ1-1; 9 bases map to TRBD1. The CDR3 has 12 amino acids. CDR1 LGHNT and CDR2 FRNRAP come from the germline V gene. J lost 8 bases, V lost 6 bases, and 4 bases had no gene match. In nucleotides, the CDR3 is TGTGCTAGTGGAAACAGGGGGCCGGAAGCTTTCTTT. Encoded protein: CASGNRGPEAFF.

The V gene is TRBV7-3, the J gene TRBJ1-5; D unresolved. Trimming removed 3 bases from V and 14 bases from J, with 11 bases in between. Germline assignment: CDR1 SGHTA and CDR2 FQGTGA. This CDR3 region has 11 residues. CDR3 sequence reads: CASSFGEPEHF. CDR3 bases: TGTGCCAGCAGCTTCGGGGAACCAGAGCATTTT.

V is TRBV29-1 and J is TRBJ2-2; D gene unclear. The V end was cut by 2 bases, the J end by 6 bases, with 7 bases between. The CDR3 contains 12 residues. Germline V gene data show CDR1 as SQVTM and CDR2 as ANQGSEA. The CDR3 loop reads CSVEHLSGELFF. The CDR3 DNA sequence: TGCAGCGTTGAACACCTCTCCGGGGAGCTGTTTTTT.

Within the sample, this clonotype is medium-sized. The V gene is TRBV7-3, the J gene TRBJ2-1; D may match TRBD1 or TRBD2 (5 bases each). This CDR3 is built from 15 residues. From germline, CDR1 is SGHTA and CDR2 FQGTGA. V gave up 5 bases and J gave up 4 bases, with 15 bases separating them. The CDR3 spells CASSRGASGYNEQFF. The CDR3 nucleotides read TGTGCCAGCAGCCGAGGGGCCTCCGGGTACAATGAGCAGTTCTTC.

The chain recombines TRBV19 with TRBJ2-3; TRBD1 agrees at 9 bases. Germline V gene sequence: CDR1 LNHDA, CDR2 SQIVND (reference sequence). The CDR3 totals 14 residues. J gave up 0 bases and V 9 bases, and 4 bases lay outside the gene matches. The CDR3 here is CASRDRASTDTQYF. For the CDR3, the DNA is TGTGCCAGCCGGGACAGGGCTAGCACAGATACGCAGTATTTT.

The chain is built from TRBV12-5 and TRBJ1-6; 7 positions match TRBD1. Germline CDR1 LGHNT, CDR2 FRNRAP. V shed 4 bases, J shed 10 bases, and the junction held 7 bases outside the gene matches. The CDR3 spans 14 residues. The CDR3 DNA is TGTGCTAGTGGTTCTGACAGGGTACAATCACCCCTCCACTTT. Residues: CASGSDRVQSPLHF. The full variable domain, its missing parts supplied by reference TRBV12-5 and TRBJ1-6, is DARVTQTPRHKVTEMGQEVTMRCQPILGHNTVFWYRQTMMQGLELLAYFRNRAPLDDSGMPKDRFSAEMPDATLATLKIQPSEPRDSAVYFCASGSDRVQSPLHFGNGTRLTVT.

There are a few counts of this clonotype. The CDR3 sequence: CATLRDRGNEQYV. As DNA, the CDR3 is TGTGCAACTCTTCGGGACAGGGGAAACGAGCAGTACGTC. The chain uses TRBV6-2 or TRBV6-3 and TRBJ2-7, with 10 bases aligning to TRBD1. Per the germline V gene, CDR1 is MNHEY and CDR2 is SVGEGT. CDR3 size: 13 residues.

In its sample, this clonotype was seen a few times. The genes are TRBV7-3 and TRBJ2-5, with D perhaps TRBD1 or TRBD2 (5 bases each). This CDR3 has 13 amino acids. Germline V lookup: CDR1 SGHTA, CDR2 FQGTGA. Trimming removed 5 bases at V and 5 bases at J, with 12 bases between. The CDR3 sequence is CASSRDPLETQYF. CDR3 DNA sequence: TGTGCCAGCAGCAGGGACCCTCTTGAGACCCAGTACTTC.

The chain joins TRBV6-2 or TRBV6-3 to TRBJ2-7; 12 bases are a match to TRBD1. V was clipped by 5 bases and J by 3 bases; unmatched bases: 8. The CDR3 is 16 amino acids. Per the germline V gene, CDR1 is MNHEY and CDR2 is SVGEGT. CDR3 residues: CASSTRDRGPIYEQYV. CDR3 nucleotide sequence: TGTGCCAGCAGTACCCGGGACAGGGGGCCCATCTACGAGCAGTACGTC.

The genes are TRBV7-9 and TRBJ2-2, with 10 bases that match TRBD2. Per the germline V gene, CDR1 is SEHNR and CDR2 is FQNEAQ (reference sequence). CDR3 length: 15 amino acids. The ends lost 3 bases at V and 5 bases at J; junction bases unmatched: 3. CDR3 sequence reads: CASSLTSGLTGELFF. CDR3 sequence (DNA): TGTGCCAGCAGCTTGACTAGCGGGCTAACCGGGGAGCTGTTTTTT.

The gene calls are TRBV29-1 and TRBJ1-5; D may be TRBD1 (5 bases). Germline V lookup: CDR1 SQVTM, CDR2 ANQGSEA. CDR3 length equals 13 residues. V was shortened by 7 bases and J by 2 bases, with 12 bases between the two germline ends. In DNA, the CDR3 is TGCAGCGCCCGGGGGTCGGGCAATCAGCCCCAGCATTTT. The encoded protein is CSARGSGNQPQHF.

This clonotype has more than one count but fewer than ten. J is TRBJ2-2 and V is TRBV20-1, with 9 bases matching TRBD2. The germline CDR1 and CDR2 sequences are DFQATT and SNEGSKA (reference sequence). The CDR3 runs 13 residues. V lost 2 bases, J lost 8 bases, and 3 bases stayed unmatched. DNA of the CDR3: TGCAGTGCTAGAAGCGGGGGGCCTGGGGAGCTGTTTTTT. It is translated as CSARSGGPGELFF.

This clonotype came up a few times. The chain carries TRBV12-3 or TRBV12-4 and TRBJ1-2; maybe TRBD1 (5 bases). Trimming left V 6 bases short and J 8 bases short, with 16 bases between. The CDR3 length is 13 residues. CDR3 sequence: CASSNPGWGGYTF. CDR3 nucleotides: TGTGCCAGCAGCAACCCAGGATGGGGGGGCTACACCTTC.

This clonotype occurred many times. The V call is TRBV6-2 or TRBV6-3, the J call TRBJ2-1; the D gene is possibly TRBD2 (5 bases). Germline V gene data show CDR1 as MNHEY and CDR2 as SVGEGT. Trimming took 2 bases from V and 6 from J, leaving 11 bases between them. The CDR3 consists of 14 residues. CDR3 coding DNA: TGTGCCAGCAGTTACGCTAGCCGGCGCAATGAGCAGTTCTTC. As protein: CASSYASRRNEQFF.

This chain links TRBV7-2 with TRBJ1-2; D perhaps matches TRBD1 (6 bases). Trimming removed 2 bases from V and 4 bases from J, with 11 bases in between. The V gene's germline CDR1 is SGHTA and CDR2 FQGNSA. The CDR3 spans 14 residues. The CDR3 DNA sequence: TGTGCCAGCAGCTTAACAGGGTCTCTCTATGGCTACACCTTC. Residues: CASSLTGSLYGYTF.

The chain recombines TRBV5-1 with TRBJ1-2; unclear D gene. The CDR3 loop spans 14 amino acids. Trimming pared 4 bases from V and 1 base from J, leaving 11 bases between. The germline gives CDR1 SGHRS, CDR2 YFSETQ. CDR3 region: CASSPSVFNYGYTF. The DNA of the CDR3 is TGCGCCAGCAGCCCGTCAGTCTTTAACTATGGCTACACCTTC.

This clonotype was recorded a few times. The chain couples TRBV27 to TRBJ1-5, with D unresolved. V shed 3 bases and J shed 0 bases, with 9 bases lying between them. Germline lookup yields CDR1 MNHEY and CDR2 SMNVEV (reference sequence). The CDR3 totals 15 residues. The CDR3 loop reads CASSFTPNSNQPQHF. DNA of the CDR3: TGTGCCAGCAGTTTCACACCAAATAGCAATCAGCCCCAGCATTTT.

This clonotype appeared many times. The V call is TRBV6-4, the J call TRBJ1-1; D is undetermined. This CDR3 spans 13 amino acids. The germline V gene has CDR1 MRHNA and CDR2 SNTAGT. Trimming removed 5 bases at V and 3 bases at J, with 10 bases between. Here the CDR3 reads CASSREVDTEAFF. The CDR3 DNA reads TGTGCCAGCAGTCGGGAGGTGGACACTGAAGCTTTCTTT.

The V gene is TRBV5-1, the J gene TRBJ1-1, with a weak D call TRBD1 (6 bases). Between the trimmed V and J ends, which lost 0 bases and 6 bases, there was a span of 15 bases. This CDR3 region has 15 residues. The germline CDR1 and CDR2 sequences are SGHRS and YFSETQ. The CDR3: CASSLEGGTVPEAFF. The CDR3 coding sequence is TGCGCCAGCAGCTTGGAAGGGGGGACGGTCCCTGAAGCTTTCTTT.

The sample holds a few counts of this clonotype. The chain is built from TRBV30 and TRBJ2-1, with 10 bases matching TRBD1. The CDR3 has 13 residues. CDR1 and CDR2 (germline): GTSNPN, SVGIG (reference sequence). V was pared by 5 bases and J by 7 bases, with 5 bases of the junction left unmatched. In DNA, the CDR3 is TGTGCCTGGGCCCCGGACAGGGGGAATGAGCAGTTCTTC. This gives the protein CAWAPDRGNEQFF.

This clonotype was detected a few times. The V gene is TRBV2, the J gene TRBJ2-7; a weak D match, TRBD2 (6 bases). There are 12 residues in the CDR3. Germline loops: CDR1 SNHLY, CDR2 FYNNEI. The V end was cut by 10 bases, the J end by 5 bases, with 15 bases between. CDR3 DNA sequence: TGTGCCACCCGTTCGGAGGGCGACGAGCAGTACTTC. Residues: CATRSEGDEQYF.

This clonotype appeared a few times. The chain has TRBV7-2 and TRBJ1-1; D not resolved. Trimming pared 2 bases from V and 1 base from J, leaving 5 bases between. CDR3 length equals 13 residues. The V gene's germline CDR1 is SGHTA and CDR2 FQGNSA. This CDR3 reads CASSLPQNTEAFF. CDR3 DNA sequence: TGTGCCAGCAGCTTACCGCAGAACACTGAAGCTTTCTTT.

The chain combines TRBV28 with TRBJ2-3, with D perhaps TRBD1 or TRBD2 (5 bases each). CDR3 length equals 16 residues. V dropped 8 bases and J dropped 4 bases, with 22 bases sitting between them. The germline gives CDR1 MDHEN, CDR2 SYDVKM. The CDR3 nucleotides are TGTGCCAGCTCCCCCTGGGACCCCCGAATCGCAGATACGCAGTATTTT. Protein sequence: CASSPWDPRIADTQYF. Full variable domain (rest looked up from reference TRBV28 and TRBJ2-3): DVKVTQSSRYLVKRTGEKVFLECVQDMDHENMFWYRQDPGLGLRLIYFSYDVKMKEKGDIPEGYSVSREKKERFSLILESASTNQTSMYLCASSPWDPRIADTQYFGPGTRLTVL.

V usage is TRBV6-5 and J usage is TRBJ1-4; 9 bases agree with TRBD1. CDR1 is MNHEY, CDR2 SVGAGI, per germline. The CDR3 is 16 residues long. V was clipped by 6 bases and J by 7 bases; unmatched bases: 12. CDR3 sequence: CASSLTGGRWGEKLFF. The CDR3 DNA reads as TGTGCCAGCAGCCTTACAGGGGGCCGATGGGGTGAAAAACTGTTTTTT.

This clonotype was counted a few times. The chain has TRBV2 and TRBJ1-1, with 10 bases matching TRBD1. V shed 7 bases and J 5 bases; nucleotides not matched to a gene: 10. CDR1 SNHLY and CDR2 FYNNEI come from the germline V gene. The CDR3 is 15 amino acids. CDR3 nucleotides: TGTGCCAGCACCCAAGAGGGACAGGGGCAAACTGAAGCTTTCTTT. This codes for CASTQEGQGQTEAFF.

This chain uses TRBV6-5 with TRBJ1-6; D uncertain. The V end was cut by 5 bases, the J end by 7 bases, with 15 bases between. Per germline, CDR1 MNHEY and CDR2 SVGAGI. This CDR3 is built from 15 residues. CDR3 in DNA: TGTGCCAGCAGTCCGACGGGCAGGATGAATTCACCCCTCCACTTT. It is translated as CASSPTGRMNSPLHF.

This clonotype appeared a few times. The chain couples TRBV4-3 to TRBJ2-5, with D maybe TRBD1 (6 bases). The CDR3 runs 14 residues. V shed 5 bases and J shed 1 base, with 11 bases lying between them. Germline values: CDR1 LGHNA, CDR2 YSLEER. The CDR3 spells CASSEQGPQETQYF. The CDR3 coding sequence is TGCGCCAGCAGCGAACAGGGCCCCCAAGAGACCCAGTACTTC.